Given below is one TCR beta chain in context. The target antigen is unknown. The data are from a study of blood T cells in healthy people across ages. Study conclusions and caveats: Naive T cell percentage by flow cytometry tracked strongly with beta diversity. PBMC samples, being unsorted, prevented any conclusive comparison of naive and antigen-experienced cells. Diversity figures based on one million T cells were deemed too low.

V lost 1 base and J 6 bases, leaving 22 bases between the germline ends. This CDR3 spans 18 amino acids. A sample-barcoded 5' primer and a J-beta primer mix were used in a second PCR of about 7 to 12 cycles. TCRdb fed the 5' RACE reads into MiXCR, producing one record per CDR3 protein. The sample carries 550,000 to 650,000 distinct CDR3 sequences, about 30% recorded once. Sequencing used blood. The V call is TRBV12-3 or TRBV12-4, the J call TRBJ2-4; perhaps TRBD1 as D (6 bases). This sequence originates from an elderly woman in good health. The CDR3 region has the DNA TGTGCCAGCAGTTTAGACAACTCGCCCGGACAGATTGGAAACATTCAGTACTTC. Encoded protein: CASSLDNSPGQIGNIQYF.